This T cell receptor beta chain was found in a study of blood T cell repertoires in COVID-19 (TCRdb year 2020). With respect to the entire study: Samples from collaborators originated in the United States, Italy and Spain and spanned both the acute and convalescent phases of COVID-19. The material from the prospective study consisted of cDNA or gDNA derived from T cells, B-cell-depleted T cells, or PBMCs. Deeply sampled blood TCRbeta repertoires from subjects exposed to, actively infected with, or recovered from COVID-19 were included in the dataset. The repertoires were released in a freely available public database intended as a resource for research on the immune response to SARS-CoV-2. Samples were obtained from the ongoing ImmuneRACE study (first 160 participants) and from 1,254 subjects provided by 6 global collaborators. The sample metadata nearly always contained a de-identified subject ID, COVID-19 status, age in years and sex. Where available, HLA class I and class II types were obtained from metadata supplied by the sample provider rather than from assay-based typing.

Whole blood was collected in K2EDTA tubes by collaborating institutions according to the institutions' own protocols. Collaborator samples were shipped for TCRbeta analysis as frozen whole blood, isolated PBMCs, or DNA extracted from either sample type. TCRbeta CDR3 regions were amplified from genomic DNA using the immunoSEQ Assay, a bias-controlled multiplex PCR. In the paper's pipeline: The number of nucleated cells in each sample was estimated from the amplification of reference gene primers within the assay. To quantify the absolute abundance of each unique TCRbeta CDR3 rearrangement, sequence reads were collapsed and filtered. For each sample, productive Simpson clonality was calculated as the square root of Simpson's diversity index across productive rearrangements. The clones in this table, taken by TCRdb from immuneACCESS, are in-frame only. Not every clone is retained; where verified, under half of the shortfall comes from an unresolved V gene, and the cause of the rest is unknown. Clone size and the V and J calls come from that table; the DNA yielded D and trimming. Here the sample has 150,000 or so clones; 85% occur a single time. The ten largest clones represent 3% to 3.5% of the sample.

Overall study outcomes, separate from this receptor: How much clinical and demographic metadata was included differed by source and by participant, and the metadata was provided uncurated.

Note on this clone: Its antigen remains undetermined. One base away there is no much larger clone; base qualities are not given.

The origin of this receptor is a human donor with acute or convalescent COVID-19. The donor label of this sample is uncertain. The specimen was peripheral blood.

Read as DNA, the sequence is TGTGCCAGCAGCCAAGATGGGCTCGGGACAGGGAAGAATGAGCAGTTCTTC. This translates into CASSQDGLGTGKNEQFF. The chain employs TRBV3-1 (or the pseudogene TRBV3-2) and TRBJ2-1, with 9 bases aligning to TRBD1. V has 0 bases trimmed and J has 7 bases trimmed; junction bases matching no gene number 10. CDR1 and CDR2 are read off the germline V gene (reference sequence) as LGHDT and YNNKEL. The CDR3 spans 17 residues, from the cysteine through the phenylalanine. Just the 51-base CDR3 DNA is kept, in frame starting at base 1.